This TCR beta chain was observed in a study of CD8 T cells in Susac syndrome. On the study more broadly: Patients with Susac syndrome were, at the time of blood collection, therapy-naive, maintained on corticosteroids, or maintained on intravenous immunoglobulin alone. Study observations and caveats: TCR sequencing and HLA analysis covered a relatively small number of individuals.

With regard to this clonotype: Its matching antigen is unknown.

The CDR3 sequence is 14 residues long. V shed 7 bases and J shed 2 bases, with 18 bases lying between them. Germline V gene lookup returns CDR1 DFQATT and CDR2 SNEGSKA (reference sequence). RNA totalling roughly 0.45 to 1 ug underwent reverse transcription with random hexamers. TCRdb independently ran MiXCR on the immunoSEQ multiplex PCR reads; one entry per CDR3 protein. This table has about 130,000 distinct CDR3 sequences, about 95% appearing once. J is TRBJ2-7 and V is TRBV20-1, with a possible D match to TRBD1 (6 bases). The receptor comes from a human donor with Susac syndrome. Sequencing input: CD8+ T cells from PBMCs. CDR3 sequence (DNA): TGCAGTGTTTCCCTACAGGGAAGCACCTACGAGCAGTACTTC. It yields the protein CSVSLQGSTYEQYF.